This note documents a single T cell receptor beta chain sequence. Its antigen is undetermined. This specimen comes from a study of PD-L1 blockade in urothelial cancer. Germline CDR1 and CDR2: GTSNPN and SVGIG (reference sequence). The CDR3 spans 15 residues. V trimming: 0 bases; J trimming: 5 bases; junction bases outside the gene matches: 8. Time point described: peripheral blood 6 weeks after treatment start. Spiking each PCR with synthetic TCR analog templates was performed. Measured with immunoSEQ multiplex PCR; TCRdb has only the in-frame clones, and not every one. The sample consists of some 48,000 clones, about 86% of them appearing once. Study-level points and caveats: Where pretreatment blood TCR clonality fell below the median, better survival was predicted.

The V gene is TRBV30, the J gene TRBJ2-5; TRBD2 agrees at 8 bases. The TCR comes from a man in his 60s with urothelial cancer. The sample in question was PBMCs, obtained around atezolizumab (anti-PD-L1) treatment. CDR3 DNA: TGTGCCTGGAGTGTCTCCGGGGGGGCTTTGGAGACCCAGTACTTC. This gives the protein CAWSVSGGALETQYF.